These 13 T cell receptor beta chains were all obtained from the same sample, sequenced in a study of OX40 agonist ivuxolimab in advanced cancers. Clones were read by immunoSEQ multiplex PCR, and TCRdb kept only the in-frame ones, dropping some. The sample gives tens of thousands of clones, roughly 86% of which show up once; 1.1% is in the top ten. The sequenced sample was CD4+ or CD8+ T cells sorted from blood, obtained in a trial of the OX40 agonist ivuxolimab. These receptors all come from an adult with an advanced solid tumor such as melanoma, head and neck, liver or kidney cancer.

This clone appeared a few times. The CDR3 DNA sequence: TGTGCCAGTAGTATAAGCGGTCTAGCGAAATACAATGAGCAGTTCTTC. It encodes CASSISGLAKYNEQFF. V and J are TRBV19 and TRBJ2-1, with D possibly matching TRBD2 (6 bases). Germline values: CDR1 LNHDA, CDR2 SQIVND (reference sequence). V was pared by 2 bases and J by 4 bases, with 15 bases between. This CDR3 is 16 amino acids long.

The chain has TRBV6-5 and TRBJ2-5, with a possible D match to TRBD1 (6 bases). The V end was cut by 6 bases, the J end by 4 bases, with 18 bases between. Looked up from germline, CDR1 is MNHEY and CDR2 is SVGAGI. This CDR3 region has 15 residues. Written as DNA, the CDR3 is TGTGCCAGCAGCCCCGGACAGACTCTTATAGAGACCCAGTACTTC. It translates to CASSPGQTLIETQYF.

This clone was seen only once. V is TRBV7-9 and J is TRBJ1-1; a possible D gene is TRBD1 (5 bases). The CDR3 is 14 residues long. Trimming took off 7 bases at V and 4 bases at J, with 16 bases between the two ends. Germline CDR1 SEHNR, CDR2 FQNEAQ (reference sequence). CDR3 protein: CASTLGGDGTEAFF. The CDR3 nucleotides read TGTGCCAGCACCCTTGGGGGGGACGGCACTGAAGCTTTCTTT. Supplemented by reference TRBV7-9 and TRBJ1-1, the full variable domain reads DTGVSQNPRHKITKRGQNVTFRCDPISEHNRLYWYRQTLGQGPEFLTYFQNEAQLEKSRLLSDRFSAERPKGSFSTLEIQRTEQGDSAMYLCASTLGGDGTEAFFGQGTRLTVV.

This clone was seen just once. The chain carries TRBV5-4 and TRBJ2-3, with D tentatively TRBD2 (6 bases). This CDR3 comprises 14 residues. Germline CDR1 reads SGHNT; CDR2 reads YYREEE (reference sequence). V dropped 6 bases and J dropped 5 bases, with 16 bases sitting between them. CDR3 sequence (DNA): TGTGCCAGCATCGACGGGACTCAAAGAGATACGCAGTATTTT. This gives the protein CASIDGTQRDTQYF.

This clone showed up just once. The CDR3 here is CASSIYQDYGYTF. The CDR3 bases are TGTGCCAGTAGTATCTACCAAGACTATGGCTACACCTTC. This chain links TRBV19 with TRBJ1-2; no clear D. Trimming removed 3 bases at V and 3 bases at J, with 8 bases between. Germline-derived CDR1 and CDR2 are LNHDA and SQIVND (reference sequence). CDR3 size: 13 residues.

V and J are TRBV28 and TRBJ1-3; a possible D gene is TRBD1 (5 bases). V lost 10 bases and J 0 bases, leaving 16 bases between the germline ends. CDR3 length: 15 amino acids. The germline CDR1 and CDR2 sequences are MDHEN and SYDVKM. The CDR3 nucleotides read TGTGCCACCGTGGGGGGGACCAACTCTGGAAACACCATATATTTT. Its translation: CATVGGTNSGNTIYF.

In its sample, this clone was seen once. The rearrangement links TRBV5-1 to TRBJ2-2; 9 nucleotides line up with TRBD2. The junction had 5 bases not matched to a gene; V was cut back by 5 bases and J by 6 bases. Germline V lookup: CDR1 SGHRS, CDR2 YFSETQ. The CDR3 totals 14 residues. CDR3 sequence (DNA): TGCGCCAGCAGAATAGCGGGAGTACCCGGGGAGCTGTTTTTT. Its translation: CASRIAGVPGELFF. The full variable domain, rest sourced from reference TRBV5-1 and TRBJ2-2, is KAGVTQTPRYLIKTRGQQVTLSCSPISGHRSVSWYQQTPGQGLQFLFEYFSETQRNKGNFPGRFSGRQFSNSRSEMNVSTLELGDSALYLCASRIAGVPGELFFGEGSRLTVL.

The chain carries TRBV7-2 and TRBJ2-7; no clear D gene. Trimming left V 5 bases short and J 7 bases short, with 12 bases between. Per germline, CDR1 SGHTA and CDR2 FQGNSA. The CDR3 contains 12 residues. CDR3 DNA: TGTGCCAGCAGCCACAGTATGGGTGAGCAGTACTTC. It translates to CASSHSMGEQYF.

The genes are TRBV27 and TRBJ1-3; the D is unclear. Germline CDR1 MNHEY, CDR2 SMNVEV (reference sequence). Trimming removed 0 bases at V and 11 bases at J, with 11 bases between. This CDR3 region has 13 residues. CDR3 loop: CASSLSLGMPIYF. The CDR3 nucleotides are TGTGCCAGCAGTTTATCCCTCGGCATGCCCATATATTTT.

A note on this clone: The same CDR3 is also encoded by other DNA sequences in this sample. The chain employs TRBV7-2 and TRBJ2-3; D gene unclear. Germline CDR1 is SGHTA and CDR2 is FQGNSA. The CDR3 spans 12 residues. Trimming took off 5 bases at V and 0 bases at J, with 3 bases between the two ends. This CDR3 is CASSPSTDTQYF. The CDR3 region has the DNA TGTGCCAGCAGCCCAAGCACAGATACGCAGTATTTT. The full variable domain, rest sourced from reference TRBV7-2 and TRBJ2-3, is GAGVSQSPSNKVTEKGKDVELRCDPISGHTALYWYRQSLGQGLEFLIYFQGNSAPDKSGLPSDRFSAERTGGSVSTLTIQRTQQEDSAVYLCASSPSTDTQYFGPGTRLTVL.

The J gene is TRBJ2-7, the V gene TRBV7-2; D may be TRBD1 (5 bases). Trimming pared 3 bases from V and 3 bases from J, leaving 6 bases between. The CDR3 has 12 residues. Germline loops: CDR1 SGHTA, CDR2 FQGNSA. This CDR3 reads CASSFTGYEQYF. CDR3 sequence (DNA): TGTGCCAGCAGCTTTACAGGCTACGAGCAGTACTTC.

The chain links TRBV27 to TRBJ2-7; TRBD1 might be the D (6 bases). CDR1 is MNHEY, CDR2 SMNVEV, per germline (reference sequence). This CDR3 has 13 amino acids. The V and J ends lost 6 bases and 0 bases respectively, with 9 bases between them. CDR3 sequence: CASSLDSSYEQYF. As DNA, the CDR3 is TGTGCCAGCAGCCTGGACAGCTCCTACGAGCAGTACTTC.

V and J are TRBV11-2 and TRBJ2-7, with 10 bases fitting TRBD2. Per germline, CDR1 SGHAT and CDR2 FQNNGV. The trim removed 7 bases at V and 2 bases at J, leaving 11 bases unmatched. The CDR3 is made up of 16 amino acids. CDR3 amino acids: CASNKQGTSVPYEQYF. The CDR3 DNA reads TGTGCCAGCAACAAACAAGGGACTAGCGTTCCCTACGAGCAGTACTTC.